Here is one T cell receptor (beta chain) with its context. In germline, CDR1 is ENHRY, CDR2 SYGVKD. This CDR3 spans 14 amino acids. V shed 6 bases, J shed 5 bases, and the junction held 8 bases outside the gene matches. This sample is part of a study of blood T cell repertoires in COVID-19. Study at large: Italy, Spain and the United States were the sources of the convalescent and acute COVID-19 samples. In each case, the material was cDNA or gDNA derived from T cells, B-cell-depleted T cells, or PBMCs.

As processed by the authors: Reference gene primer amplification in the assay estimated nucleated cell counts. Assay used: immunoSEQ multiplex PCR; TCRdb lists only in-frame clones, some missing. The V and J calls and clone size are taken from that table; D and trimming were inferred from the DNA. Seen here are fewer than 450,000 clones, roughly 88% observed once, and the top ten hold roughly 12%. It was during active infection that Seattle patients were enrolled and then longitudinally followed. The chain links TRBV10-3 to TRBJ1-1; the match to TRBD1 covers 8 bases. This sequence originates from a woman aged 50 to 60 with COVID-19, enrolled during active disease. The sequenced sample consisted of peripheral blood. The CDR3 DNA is TGTGCCATCAGGGAGACAGGGGATGGGACTGAAGCTTTCTTT. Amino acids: CAIRETGDGTEAFF.